Each of the 5 T cell receptor beta chains below was sequenced from the same sample in a study of T cell repertoires in cytomegalovirus infection (dated by TCRdb to between 2018 and 2020). Sequencing used an Illumina HiSeq 1500. TCRdb reran the public reads through fastp at Q25 and MiXCR, keeping productive beta chains. Rows are combined by CDR3 protein, so each entry shows the most common genes and DNA. The sample table records hundreds of thousands of distinct CDR3 sequences; 6% to 8% of these occur just once. The biggest ten clones account for 6.5% of the sample. The sample comprised PBMCs. Receptors originate from a human donor in good health (CMV status not recorded). Some clones in this sample may be carry-over from other donors' samples.

This clonotype was seen ten or more times. The rearrangement uses TRBV19 and TRBJ1-2; D is unresolved. The length of the CDR3 is 14 residues. The ends were cut back, 6 bases at V and 3 bases at J, with 14 bases in the middle. Per germline, CDR1 LNHDA and CDR2 SQIVND (reference sequence). The CDR3 DNA follows: TGTGCCAGTAGCTCCAGGTGGACCCACTATGGCTACACCTTC. Translation: CASSSRWTHYGYTF.

The genes are TRBV20-1 and TRBJ1-2; D is unresolved. The length of the CDR3 is 15 residues. The V gene lost 1 base and the J gene lost 8 bases, with 20 bases spanning the gap. The germline gives CDR1 DFQATT, CDR2 SNEGSKA (reference sequence). The CDR3: CSARVPLRTMEGYTF. In nucleotides, the CDR3 is TGCAGTGCTAGAGTGCCGCTCAGAACTATGGAGGGCTACACCTTC.

The sample holds many counts of this clonotype. V is TRBV7-2 and J is TRBJ1-3, with 7 bases matching TRBD1. J was trimmed by 0 bases and V by 4 bases; bases with no gene match: 6. CDR1 SGHTA and CDR2 FQGNSA come from the germline V gene. The CDR3 has 16 amino acids. DNA of the CDR3: TGTGCCAGCAGCTCCCAGGGGGAAACCTCTGGAAACACCATATATTTT. Protein product: CASSSQGETSGNTIYF.

This chain joins TRBV20-1 and TRBJ1-6, with 8 bases fitting TRBD1. This CDR3 region has 12 residues. Germline CDR1 is DFQATT and CDR2 is SNEGSKA (reference sequence). The CDR3: CSLDRVNSPLHF. The CDR3 DNA reads as TGCAGCCTGGACAGGGTTAATTCACCCCTCCACTTT.

The gene calls are TRBV6-2 or TRBV6-3 and TRBJ1-2; 10 bases map to TRBD1. From germline, CDR1 is MNHEY and CDR2 SVGEGT. V lost 6 bases and J lost 8; bases outside the gene matches: 6. This CDR3 region has 13 residues. The CDR3, as DNA: TGTGCCAGCAGGACGGGACAGGGGAACGGCTACACCTTC. This gives the protein CASRTGQGNGYTF.